The 3 T cell receptor beta chains in this list originate from one sample, sequenced in a study of blood T cells in healthy people across ages. Combining a sample-barcoded 5' primer with a J-beta primer mix, a second PCR ran for roughly 7 to 12 cycles. TCRdb re-analysed the 5' RACE reads in MiXCR, keeping a single row per CDR3 protein. The sample shows roughly 800,000 distinct CDR3 sequences, under 40% of them seen only once. Sequencing was performed on blood. Source of these receptors: a man younger than 35 in good health.

The CDR3 sequence is CASSYSGQTSSTDTQYF. CDR3 in DNA: TGTGCCAGCAGTTACTCGGGGCAGACTTCTTCCACAGATACGCAGTATTTT. The genes are TRBV6-5 and TRBJ2-3; D is perhaps TRBD1 (5 bases). V lost 0 bases, J lost 2 bases, and 15 bases lay in between. Germline V CDR1 and CDR2: MNHEY, SVGAGI. The CDR3 covers 17 residues.

The genes are TRBV25-1 and TRBJ1-4; tentatively, D is TRBD1 (5 bases). Germline values: CDR1 MGHDK, CDR2 SYGVNS. CDR3 length: 18 residues. V was pared by 5 bases and J by 7 bases, with 26 bases between. The CDR3 loop is CASSHPNLDSPRGEKLFF. The CDR3 DNA sequence: TGTGCCAGCAGTCACCCAAACCTCGACAGCCCTAGGGGTGAAAAACTGTTTTTT.

This clonotype has a count of ten or more. The V call is TRBV6-5, the J call TRBJ1-2; D is uncertain. V lost 2 bases and J 4 bases, leaving 11 bases between the germline ends. Per the germline V gene, CDR1 is MNHEY and CDR2 is SVGAGI. The CDR3 covers 14 residues. CDR3 sequence reads: CASSYNTKGYGYTF. The CDR3 region has the DNA TGTGCCAGCAGTTACAACACGAAGGGCTATGGCTACACCTTC.